This TCR beta chain was identified in a study of T cells in Graves' hyperthyroidism and ophthalmopathy. This clonotype has at least ten counts. The TCR beta CDR3 regions underwent amplification using RNA transcripts as the source. TCR CDR3 regions were first amplified by RT-PCR with HTBI primers. TCRdb called the multiplex PCR reads again in MiXCR, with one record for every CDR3 protein. Found here are 540,000 or so distinct CDR3 sequences, roughly 50% of them singletons; the top ten hold under 20%. The CDR3 loop spans 14 amino acids. CDR1 MNHEY and CDR2 SVGEGT come from the germline V gene. The V gene end was trimmed by 6 bases and the J gene end by 4 bases; junction bases not matched to a gene: 8.

Sequenced: peripheral blood or thyroid tissue (not recorded which). The chain uses TRBV6-2 or TRBV6-3 and TRBJ1-2; TRBD1 agrees at 7 bases. The TCR comes from an adult woman with Graves' disease, either hyperthyroidism or ophthalmopathy (not recorded which). CDR3 nucleotides: TGTGCCAGCAGCGACAGGGACAGAATCTATGGCTACACCTTC. This codes for CASSDRDRIYGYTF.